These 5 T cell receptor beta chains were all obtained from the same sample, sequenced in a study of T cell responses to AZD1222 COVID-19 vaccine. Clones were sequenced by immunoSEQ multiplex PCR, and TCRdb holds only the in-frame ones, with some missing. Of 100,000 to 150,000 clones listed, around 92% are singletons. The material was peripheral blood, obtained on day 0 of AZD1222 vaccination. Receptor source: an adult in good health.

This chain's CDR3 is CASSPLKGGTLISVDTQYF. CDR3 nucleotide sequence: TGTGCCAGCAGCCCCCTGAAGGGCGGGACCTTAATAAGTGTGGATACGCAGTATTTT. The chain links TRBV7-9 to TRBJ2-3; weak D call: TRBD2 (6 bases). This CDR3 is built from 19 residues. V shed 5 bases and J shed 6 bases, with 30 bases lying between them. Germline CDR1 reads SEHNR; CDR2 reads FQNEAQ (reference sequence).

This clone turned up a few times. The chain has TRBV5-1 and TRBJ2-5; TRBD2 matches 9 bases. V gave up 5 bases and J gave up 5 bases; unmatched junction bases: 16. Germline CDR1 and CDR2: SGHRS and YFSETQ. The length of the CDR3 is 17 residues. This CDR3 reads CASSFHLAGGERETQYF. CDR3 DNA: TGCGCCAGCAGTTTCCATTTGGCGGGAGGGGAGAGGGAGACCCAGTACTTC.

The V and J genes are TRBV5-6 and TRBJ2-1, with TRBD2 matching over 9 bases. J gave up 2 bases and V 7 bases, and 7 bases lay outside the gene matches. Germline V lookup: CDR1 SGHDT, CDR2 YYEEEE. CDR3 length equals 15 residues. This CDR3 reads CASGVAGGAYNEQFF. The CDR3 bases are TGTGCCAGCGGTGTGGCGGGAGGGGCCTACAATGAGCAGTTCTTC.

Written as DNA, the CDR3 is TGTGCCAGCAGGACAGGGCAGACTGAAGCTTTCTTT. Protein: CASRTGQTEAFF. The chain joins TRBV28 to TRBJ1-1, with TRBD1 matching 7 bases. This CDR3 comprises 12 residues. The V gene's germline CDR1 is MDHEN and CDR2 SYDVKM. V trimming: 6 bases; J trimming: 5 bases; junction bases outside the gene matches: 3.

The rearrangement joins TRBV2 to TRBJ2-7; 9 bases align to TRBD1. CDR3 length: 15 residues. The V segment lost 6 bases and the J segment 2 bases; nucleotides outside the gene matches: 8. Germline V gives CDR1 SNHLY, CDR2 FYNNEI. The CDR3 DNA follows: TGTGCCAGCAGCGTAGCCGGGACAGGGCCCTACGAGCAGTACTTC. Translated, it gives CASSVAGTGPYEQYF.